A single sample gave rise to the 30 T cell receptor beta chains below, sequenced in a study of cytomegalovirus exposure and HLA in healthy donors. Produced via immunoSEQ multiplex PCR; TCRdb's table is partial and in-frame only. The sample consists of some 320,000 clones, approximately 86% of them appearing once. The sample taken for sequencing was PBMCs. The source is a woman in her thirties in good health and CMV-seropositive.

The chain is built from TRBV7-3 and TRBJ2-2, with 7 bases matching TRBD2. The germline gives CDR1 SGHTA, CDR2 FQGTGA. The length of the CDR3 is 17 residues. V was clipped by 5 bases and J by 5 bases; unmatched bases: 14. The CDR3 reads CASSKNEFRGVTGELFF. The CDR3 DNA sequence: TGTGCCAGCAGCAAGAACGAGTTTCGGGGGGTTACCGGGGAGCTGTTTTTT.

The V and J genes are TRBV6-1 and TRBJ1-1; D is unclear. V lost 3 bases to trimming and J lost 7 bases, with 12 bases between them. The CDR3 runs 13 residues. Germline lookup yields CDR1 MNHNS and CDR2 SASEGT. The DNA for the CDR3 is TGTGCCAGCAGTGAGGAGGCCAGGCGTGAAGCTTTCTTT. Encoded protein: CASSEEARREAFF.

In regard to this clone: Distinct nucleotide sequences in the sample also encode this CDR3. V usage is TRBV19 and J usage is TRBJ2-1, with 8 bases aligning to TRBD2. This CDR3 has 15 residues. The J segment lost 0 bases and the V segment lost 3 bases, leaving 1 base of the junction unmatched. Germline CDR1 and CDR2: LNHDA and SQIVND (reference sequence). CDR3 DNA: TGTGCCAGTAGTATCGCGGGGGGCTCCTACAATGAGCAGTTCTTC. Its protein product is CASSIAGGSYNEQFF.

This chain links TRBV7-6 with TRBJ1-5; D might be TRBD1 (5 bases). Trimming took off 3 bases at V and 0 bases at J, with 18 bases between the two ends. The CDR3 loop spans 18 amino acids. Germline CDR1 SGHVS, CDR2 FNYEAQ. CDR3 in DNA: TGTGCCAGCAGCTTTGGAGACAGCCCAAAAGTTAGCAATCAGCCCCAGCATTTT. This translates into CASSFGDSPKVSNQPQHF.

The chain links TRBV9 to TRBJ2-2, with 10 bases matching TRBD2. Germline V gene sequence: CDR1 SGDLS, CDR2 YYNGEE. J gave up 3 bases and V 0 bases, and 2 bases lay outside the gene matches. This CDR3 comprises 16 residues. The CDR3 nucleotides are TGTGCCAGCAGCGTAGAACTAGCGGGATACACCGGGGAGCTGTTTTTT. Translated: CASSVELAGYTGELFF.

This sequence joins TRBV10-3 and TRBJ2-7, with 7 bases lining up with TRBD1. The CDR3 sequence is 15 residues long. With V trimmed by 7 bases and J by 0 bases, 9 bases remained unmatched. The germline CDR1 and CDR2 sequences are ENHRY and SYGVKD. The CDR3 protein is CAIMRRQGGSYEQYF. In DNA form, the CDR3 reads TGTGCCATCATGAGGAGACAGGGCGGCTCCTACGAGCAGTACTTC.

V and J are TRBV6-1 and TRBJ2-7; D not resolved. Germline CDR1 and CDR2: MNHNS and SASEGT. This CDR3 has 14 residues. V lost 2 bases to trimming and J lost 0 bases, with 8 bases between them. The DNA for the CDR3 is TGTGCCAGCAGTGAAACAGAGTACTCCTACGAGCAGTACTTC. Encoded protein: CASSETEYSYEQYF.

The rearrangement joins TRBV28 to TRBJ2-7; a possible D gene is TRBD2 (6 bases). Germline V CDR1 and CDR2: MDHEN, SYDVKM. The CDR3 runs to 15 residues. The V end was cut by 1 base, the J end by 0 bases, with 10 bases between. For the CDR3, the DNA is TGTGCCAGCAGTTTATACGGGGGAGCCTCCTACGAGCAGTACTTC. Translating it yields CASSLYGGASYEQYF.

The table lists this clone with a count of one. V usage is TRBV5-1 and J usage is TRBJ2-7, with 8 bases identical to TRBD1. After removal of 1 base from V and 4 bases from J, the junction contained 7 bases not matched to a gene. There are 15 residues in the CDR3. Per germline, CDR1 SGHRS and CDR2 YFSETQ. CDR3 sequence (DNA): TGCGCCAGCAGCTTGAGTTTGGACAGGGTGTACGAGCAGTACTTC. Protein: CASSLSLDRVYEQYF.

The chain recombines TRBV5-1 with TRBJ2-3; 16 nucleotides match TRBD2. The CDR3 is made up of 17 amino acids. Germline trimming cut 4 bases from V and 3 bases from J; bases unmatched to any gene: 5. CDR1 and CDR2 (germline): SGHRS, YFSETQ. In DNA, the CDR3 is TGCGCCAGCAGCCCCGGGACTAGCGGGAGGGTTACAGATACGCAGTATTTT. This translates into CASSPGTSGRVTDTQYF.

DNA for the CDR3: TGCGCCAGCAGCCCTGTCCTAGCGGGAGGCGGCAATGAGCAGTTCTTC. This codes for CASSPVLAGGGNEQFF. The rearrangement links TRBV4-3 to TRBJ2-1; 11 positions agree with TRBD2. There are 16 residues in the CDR3. J lost 6 bases, V lost 4 bases, and 8 bases had no gene match. Germline V gene sequence: CDR1 LGHNA, CDR2 YSLEER.

This rearrangement joins TRBV19 to TRBJ1-1; unclear D gene. The CDR3 is 14 amino acids. From germline, CDR1 is LNHDA and CDR2 SQIVND (reference sequence). V lost 1 base and J lost 2, with 8 bases in between. The CDR3: CASSIGPANTEAFF. CDR3 DNA sequence: TGTGCCAGTAGTATAGGGCCAGCTAACACTGAAGCTTTCTTT.

The chain combines TRBV11-2 with TRBJ2-3, with 9 bases fitting TRBD2. V shed 5 bases, J shed 5 bases, and the junction held 5 bases outside the gene matches. Germline values: CDR1 SGHAT, CDR2 FQNNGV. The CDR3 extends over 14 amino acids. The CDR3 sequence is CASSRSGSVDTQYF. The CDR3 coding sequence is TGTGCCAGCAGCCGTAGCGGGAGCGTAGATACGCAGTATTTT.

This clone was observed once. The chain has TRBV6-5 and TRBJ2-1; 10 bases map to TRBD2. The length of the CDR3 is 15 residues. After removal of 5 bases from V and 6 bases from J, the junction contained 7 bases not matched to a gene. Germline CDR1 MNHEY, CDR2 SVGAGI. The DNA for the CDR3 is TGTGCCAGCAGTAATCAGCGGGAGGGCCGCAATGAGCAGTTCTTC. It yields the protein CASSNQREGRNEQFF.

The CDR3 DNA reads as TGCAGCGTTGCCCCGCTAGCGGCCTACGAGCAGTACTTC. It specifies CSVAPLAAYEQYF. The rearrangement links TRBV29-1 to TRBJ2-7; 7 nucleotides line up with TRBD2. The CDR3 consists of 13 residues. The germline V gene encodes CDR1 SQVTM and CDR2 ANQGSEA. V lost 4 bases and J lost 2; bases outside the gene matches: 5.

This chain uses TRBV28 with TRBJ1-2; 7 nucleotides agree with TRBD1. This CDR3 has 12 residues. With V trimmed by 7 bases and J by 4 bases, 3 bases remained unmatched. In germline, CDR1 is MDHEN, CDR2 SYDVKM. In nucleotides, the CDR3 is TGTGCCAGCATCACAGGGGCCTATGGCTACACCTTC. This encodes CASITGAYGYTF.

The chain has TRBV7-9 and TRBJ1-1, with D perhaps TRBD1 (5 bases). CDR3 length equals 12 residues. The germline CDR1 and CDR2 sequences are SEHNR and FQNEAQ (reference sequence). The V end was cut by 5 bases, the J end by 6 bases, with 10 bases between. This chain's CDR3 is CASSVGTSEAFF. The CDR3, as DNA: TGTGCCAGCAGCGTCGGGACTTCTGAAGCTTTCTTT.

The genes are TRBV5-4 and TRBJ1-1, with 10 bases that match TRBD1. V lost 0 bases, J lost 0 bases, and 2 bases stayed unmatched. The germline gives CDR1 SGHNT, CDR2 YYREEE (reference sequence). The CDR3 length is 16 residues. For the CDR3, the DNA is TGTGCCAGCAGCTTGGGACAGGGGGCAGTGAACACTGAAGCTTTCTTT. Translated: CASSLGQGAVNTEAFF.

This rearrangement joins TRBV11-3 to TRBJ2-5; 15 nucleotides agree with TRBD2. Germline lookup yields CDR1 SGHNT and CDR2 YENEEA. V dropped 5 bases and J dropped 5; count of bases not matched to a gene: 3. This CDR3 has 15 amino acids. DNA of the CDR3: TGTGCCAGCAGCCTAGGACTAGCGGGAGGGGAGACCCAGTACTTC. Protein sequence: CASSLGLAGGETQYF.

The CDR3 region is CASSHGRGGLYEQYF. DNA of the CDR3: TGTGCCAGCAGCCACGGTAGGGGGGGCCTCTACGAGCAGTACTTC. The chain employs TRBV13 and TRBJ2-7; TRBD2 might be the D (7 bases). This CDR3 region has 15 residues. In germline, CDR1 is PRHDT, CDR2 FYEKMQ (reference sequence). Trimming left V 5 bases short and J 3 bases short, with 17 bases between.

The chain uses TRBV5-1 and TRBJ2-2; the match to TRBD2 covers 12 bases. Germline V CDR1 and CDR2: SGHRS, YFSETQ. The CDR3 contains 16 residues. J gave up 5 bases and V 5 bases, and 7 bases lay outside the gene matches. The CDR3 bases are TGCGCCAGCAGGGTAAAGACTAGCGGGGGTACCGGGGAGCTGTTTTTT. It codes for CASRVKTSGGTGELFF.

The chain combines TRBV2 with TRBJ2-1, with TRBD2 matching over 15 bases. Unmatched junction bases numbered 7, after V lost 6 bases and J lost 7 bases. Germline V gene lookup returns CDR1 SNHLY and CDR2 FYNNEI. CDR3 length: 16 amino acids. The CDR3 coding sequence is TGTGCCAGCAGCCTCGTGGGACTAGCGGGAGGTAATGAGCAGTTCTTC. It encodes CASSLVGLAGGNEQFF.

J is TRBJ1-1 and V is TRBV4-3, with TRBD1 identical over 7 bases. Trimming cost V 3 bases and J 0 bases; bases outside gene matches: 4. This CDR3 has 15 residues. The germline V gene encodes CDR1 LGHNA and CDR2 YSLEER. CDR3 DNA: TGCGCCAGCAGCCAGGACAGGCTTTTGAACACTGAAGCTTTCTTT. Translation gives CASSQDRLLNTEAFF.

The chain is built from TRBV20-1 and TRBJ1-2, with D possibly TRBD1 on 5 matching bases. Germline V gene sequence: CDR1 DFQATT, CDR2 SNEGSKA (reference sequence). The CDR3 spans 10 residues. Deletions cut 1 base from V and 14 bases from J, with 11 bases between. The CDR3 here is CSARGGVETF. The CDR3 nucleotides read TGCAGTGCTAGAGGAGGGGTGGAGACCTTC.

This clone occurred once. The chain is built from TRBV7-9 and TRBJ1-2; TRBD1 matches at 8 bases. The V and J ends lost 5 bases and 2 bases, in that order; junction bases with no gene match: 10. Germline-derived CDR1 and CDR2 are SEHNR and FQNEAQ (reference sequence). This CDR3 region has 16 residues. The CDR3 sequence: CASSPSGTGDNYGYTF. CDR3 nucleotide sequence: TGTGCCAGCAGCCCCTCTGGGACAGGTGACAACTATGGCTACACCTTC.

This clone was seen a few times. The chain is built from TRBV6-5 and TRBJ2-7; D may be TRBD1 (6 bases). CDR1 is MNHEY, CDR2 SVGAGI, per germline. CDR3 length equals 14 residues. With 5 bases removed from V and 5 bases from J, the gap between germline ends came to 16 bases. The CDR3 DNA sequence: TGTGCCAGCAGTCTAACAGGGAGTTGGGACGAGCAGTACTTC. Translation gives CASSLTGSWDEQYF.

The J gene is TRBJ1-4, the V gene TRBV15, with TRBD1 matching 7 bases. V was clipped by 0 bases and J by 8 bases; unmatched bases: 9. The CDR3 extends over 16 amino acids. From germline, CDR1 is LNHNV and CDR2 YYDKDF (reference sequence). In nucleotides, the CDR3 is TGTGCCACCAGCAGAGATTGGAACAGGGGAAAAGAAAAACTGTTTTTT. Translated: CATSRDWNRGKEKLFF.

The chain uses TRBV7-6 and TRBJ2-1, with 13 bases lining up with TRBD2. Germline V gene sequence: CDR1 SGHVS, CDR2 FNYEAQ. J lost 8 bases, V lost 4 bases, and 2 bases had no gene match. This CDR3 contains 14 residues. The CDR3 DNA reads as TGTGCCAGCAGCTCGACTAGCGGGAGGTATGAGCAGTTCTTC. Its protein product is CASSSTSGRYEQFF.

J is TRBJ2-3 and V is TRBV11-2; 8 nucleotides line up with TRBD2. This CDR3 region has 14 residues. Per the germline V gene, CDR1 is SGHAT and CDR2 is FQNNGV. The V segment lost 5 bases and the J segment 5 bases; nucleotides outside the gene matches: 6. CDR3 in DNA: TGTGCCAGCAGCCCCTTCCTAGCGGGAGATACGCAGTATTTT. Protein product: CASSPFLAGDTQYF.

The J gene is TRBJ1-2, the V gene TRBV20-1; D gene unclear. Deletions cut 3 bases from V and 6 bases from J, with 8 bases between. There are 11 residues in the CDR3. Germline V gene lookup returns CDR1 DFQATT and CDR2 SNEGSKA (reference sequence). This CDR3 reads CSASKGHGYTF. CDR3 sequence (DNA): TGCAGTGCTAGTAAAGGTCATGGCTACACCTTC.